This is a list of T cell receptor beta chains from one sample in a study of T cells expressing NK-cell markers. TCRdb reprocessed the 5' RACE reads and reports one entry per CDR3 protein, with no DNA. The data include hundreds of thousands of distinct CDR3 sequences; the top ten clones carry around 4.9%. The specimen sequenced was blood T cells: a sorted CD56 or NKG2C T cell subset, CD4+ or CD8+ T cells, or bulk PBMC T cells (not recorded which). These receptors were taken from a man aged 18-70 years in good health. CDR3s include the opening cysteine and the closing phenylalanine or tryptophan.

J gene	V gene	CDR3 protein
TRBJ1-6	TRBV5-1	CASSLSADSPLHF
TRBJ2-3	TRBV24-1	CATSDPLDTQYF
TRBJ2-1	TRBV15	CATSRVRFVGEQFF
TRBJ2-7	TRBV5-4	CASSGSGTSSYEQYF
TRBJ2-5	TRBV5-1	CASSPHSVTGGQETQYF
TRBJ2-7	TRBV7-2	CASSLRGTELYEQYF
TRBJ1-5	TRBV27	CASSLSGQGRQPQHF
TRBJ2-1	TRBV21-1	CASSKCVLAGAGEQFF
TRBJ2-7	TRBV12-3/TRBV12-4	CASSPGHQGGYEQYF
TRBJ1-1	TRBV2	CASRRTGTLNTEAFF
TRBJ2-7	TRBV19	CASKAGSHSYEQYF
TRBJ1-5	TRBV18	CASSQGLFNQPQHF
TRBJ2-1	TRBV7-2	CASSLTSGDEQFF
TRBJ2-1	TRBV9	CASSVDWPPSYNEQFF
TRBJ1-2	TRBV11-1	CASSGQIHYGYTF
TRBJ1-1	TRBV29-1	CSVEAQGRIEAFF
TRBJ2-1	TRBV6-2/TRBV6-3	CASSPSDLGLAGDEQFF
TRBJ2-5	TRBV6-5	CASSYRPGQGTVKYF
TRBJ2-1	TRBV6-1	CASSDPGQGPSEQFF
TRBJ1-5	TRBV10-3	CAISDTGGGQPQHF
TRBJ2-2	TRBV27	CASSLNPAQPGTGELFF
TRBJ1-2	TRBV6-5	CASSYPLQGQGEGGYTF
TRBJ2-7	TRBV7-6	CASSLESYGTYEQYF
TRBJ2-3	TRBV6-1	CASRRTGGGGGRWTDTQYF
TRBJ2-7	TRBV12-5	CASGLAPSAGTVSEQYF
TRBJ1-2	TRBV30	CAWGFPRQDIYGYTF
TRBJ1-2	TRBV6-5	CASSYGRGGGYTF
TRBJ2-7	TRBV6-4	CASSGLRHPLPYEQYF
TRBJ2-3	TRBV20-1	CSAGPTSGGLDTQYF
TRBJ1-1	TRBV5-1	CASSLAFFQTEAFF
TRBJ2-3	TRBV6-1	CASSRSGAQAGTQYF
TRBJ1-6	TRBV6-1	CASRAVDTYNSPLHF
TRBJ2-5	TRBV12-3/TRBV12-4	CASSLLVAGTRRGKTQYF
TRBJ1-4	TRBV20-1	CSARGTQLGVGEKLFF
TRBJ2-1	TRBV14	CASSQVGRPYNEQFF
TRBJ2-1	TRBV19	CASSIVASGGPSSYNEQFF
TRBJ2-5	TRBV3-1	CASSQIQGAPQYF
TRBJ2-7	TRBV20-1	CSASPLRGSREQYF
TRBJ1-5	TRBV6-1	CASSEERTGSNQPQHF
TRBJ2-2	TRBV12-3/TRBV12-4	CASSLRTSGRPGGELFF
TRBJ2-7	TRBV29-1	CSGVGPAAEQYF
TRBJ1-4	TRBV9	CASSVGTGATNEKLFF
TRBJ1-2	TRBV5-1	CASSKGAGYGYTF
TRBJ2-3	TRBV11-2	CASSPPWAGGTDTQYF
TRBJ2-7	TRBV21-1	CASSKLGRDRGNEQYF